This T cell receptor (beta chain) was identified during a study of control samples from healthy donors and cancer patients. Clones were sequenced by immunoSEQ multiplex PCR, and TCRdb holds only the in-frame ones, with some missing. Found here are just over 150,000 clones, about 93% of them singletons; the top ten hold over 2%. The source is a man between 45 and 60 years old in good health. The sequenced material came from blood.

The CDR3 reads CASSGLAGGSYEQYF. The CDR3 nucleotides read TGTGCCAGCAGCGGACTAGCGGGAGGGTCCTACGAGCAGTACTTC. V is TRBV27 and J is TRBJ2-7; TRBD2 matches 15 bases. CDR1 is MNHEY and CDR2 is SMNVEV in the germline V gene (reference sequence). This CDR3 is 15 amino acids long. V was clipped by 6 bases and J by 1 base; unmatched bases: 1.